This T cell receptor (beta chain) was obtained from a study of blood T cell repertoires in COVID-19. Study-wide context: COVID-19 samples, acute and convalescent, were from the United States, Italy and Spain.

Authors' methods: How many nucleated cells were present was estimated from reference gene primer amplification. Data came from immunoSEQ multiplex PCR; TCRdb stores just in-frame clones and leaves some out. V and J calls plus clone size are reproduced from that table; the DNA served to infer D and trimming. The sample shows approximately 59,000 clones, 80% to 90% of them seen only once. V was clipped by 6 bases and J by 2 bases, with 12 bases between them. Germline CDR1 is MNHEY and CDR2 is SMNVEV (reference sequence). This CDR3 region has 14 residues. This clone was picked up one time. Sequencing was done on a sample of peripheral blood. The chain carries TRBV27 and TRBJ2-3, with D possibly matching TRBD1 (6 bases). The TCR comes from an elderly man with acute or convalescent COVID-19. The CDR3 reads CASRRTAATDTQYF. In DNA, the CDR3 is TGTGCCAGCAGAAGGACAGCCGCCACAGATACGCAGTATTTT.